The 22 T cell receptor beta chains given below trace back to one sample, sequenced in a study of T cells after yellow fever vaccination. TCRdb fed the 5' RACE reads into MiXCR, producing one record per CDR3 protein. The sample records some 70,000 distinct CDR3 sequences, about 7% being singletons. The sequencing here drew on CD8+ T cells sorted from PBMCs, taken more than 40 days after the first yellow fever vaccination. The receptors come from a man between 18 and 35 years old who received the YFV17D yellow fever vaccine.

This clonotype appeared many times. The rearrangement uses TRBV11-1 and TRBJ2-3; D gene uncertain. The CDR3 consists of 13 residues. CDR1 and CDR2 from the germline V gene are SGHAT and FQDESV (reference sequence). Trimming pared 6 bases from V and 1 base from J, leaving 8 bases between. The DNA of the CDR3 is TGTGCCAGCAGGAAAAAGGGCACAGATACGCAGTATTTT. Its translation is CASRKKGTDTQYF.

This clonotype was picked up a small number of times. The chain joins TRBV5-4 to TRBJ2-2; tentatively, D is TRBD2 (7 bases). Germline V gene sequence: CDR1 SGHNT, CDR2 YYREEE (reference sequence). Trimming took off 0 bases at V and 6 bases at J, with 12 bases between the two ends. The CDR3 has 15 amino acids. The DNA for the CDR3 is TGTGCCAGCAGCTTGGTAGGGGGGGCCCCCGGGGAGCTGTTTTTT. It codes for CASSLVGGAPGELFF.

This clonotype was detected many times. The chain uses TRBV7-2 and TRBJ2-3, with D perhaps TRBD2 (6 bases). The ends were cut back, 7 bases at V and 2 bases at J, with 16 bases in the middle. This CDR3 has 15 amino acids. In germline, CDR1 is SGHTA, CDR2 FQGNSA. The CDR3 bases are TGTGCCAGCACCTCCGCGGGGCTTTACACAGATACGCAGTATTTT. It translates to CASTSAGLYTDTQYF.

This clonotype was detected ten times or more. This rearrangement joins TRBV28 to TRBJ2-3; D remains ambiguous. Between the trimmed V and J ends, which lost 6 bases and 2 bases, there was a span of 6 bases. CDR1 MDHEN and CDR2 SYDVKM come from the germline V gene. CDR3 length: 12 amino acids. CDR3: CASSSFTDTQYF. The CDR3, as DNA: TGTGCCAGCAGCAGCTTCACAGATACGCAGTATTTT.

The rearrangement joins TRBV12-5 to TRBJ1-3; D is unresolved. The CDR3 spans 17 residues. V was pared by 0 bases and J by 0 bases, with 12 bases between. From germline, CDR1 is LGHNT and CDR2 FRNRAP. The CDR3 sequence is CASGLVRIGVSGNTIYF. DNA for the CDR3: TGTGCTAGTGGTTTGGTACGTATCGGAGTCTCTGGAAACACCATATATTTT.

This clonotype was detected a few times. The chain employs TRBV4-3 and TRBJ2-1; tentatively, D is TRBD1 or TRBD2 (5 bases each). V dropped 5 bases and J dropped 8 bases, with 19 bases sitting between them. This CDR3 has 15 residues. Germline V gene lookup returns CDR1 LGHNA and CDR2 YSLEER. The CDR3 DNA follows: TGCGCCAGCAGCTACGTGGGGGAGCGAAGCCATGAGCAGTTCTTC. It is translated as CASSYVGERSHEQFF.

This clonotype is a singleton in its sample. The chain links TRBV12-3 or TRBV12-4 to TRBJ2-1, with a tentative D call TRBD2 (6 bases). The CDR3 length is 15 residues. The V end was cut by 8 bases, the J end by 0 bases, with 14 bases between. The CDR3 nucleotides read TGTGCCAGCCGAACCGCGGAGGGCTCCTACAATGAGCAGTTCTTC. The encoded protein is CASRTAEGSYNEQFF.

This clonotype has ten or more counts. The genes are TRBV15 and TRBJ1-1, with 9 bases matching TRBD1. The germline gives CDR1 LNHNV, CDR2 YYDKDF (reference sequence). V shed 0 bases and J 4 bases; nucleotides not matched to a gene: 0. CDR3 length: 14 amino acids. The CDR3 DNA is TGTGCCACCAGCAGAGAGGGACAGGGCACTGAAGCTTTCTTT. It specifies CATSREGQGTEAFF.

The V and J genes are TRBV28 and TRBJ2-7, with 9 bases matching TRBD1. CDR3 size: 14 residues. The germline gives CDR1 MDHEN, CDR2 SYDVKM. V shed 6 bases, J shed 6 bases, and the junction held 9 bases outside the gene matches. CDR3 protein: CASSTGTGRSEQYV. CDR3 bases: TGTGCCAGCAGCACCGGGACAGGGAGGAGCGAGCAGTACGTC.

CDR3 bases: TGTGCCAGCATCACCAGGGAGGGAAGCTCCTATAATTCACCCCTCCACTTT. Translated: CASITREGSSYNSPLHF. This chain connects TRBV7-2 to TRBJ1-6, with a possible D match to TRBD1 (5 bases). The CDR3 consists of 17 residues. Germline V gene lookup returns CDR1 SGHTA and CDR2 FQGNSA. Between the trimmed V and J ends, which lost 7 bases and 0 bases, there was a span of 16 bases. Complete variable domain (other parts from reference TRBV7-2 and TRBJ1-6): GAGVSQSPSNKVTEKGKDVELRCDPISGHTALYWYRQSLGQGLEFLIYFQGNSAPDKSGLPSDRFSAERTGGSVSTLTIQRTQQEDSAVYLCASITREGSSYNSPLHFGNGTRLTVT.

In this sample, this clonotype turned up many times. This chain connects TRBV10-3 to TRBJ2-7; D gene uncertain. The germline CDR1 and CDR2 sequences are ENHRY and SYGVKD. Between the trimmed V and J ends, which lost 0 bases and 4 bases, there was a span of 7 bases. There are 13 residues in the CDR3. The CDR3 bases are TGTGCCATCAGTGAGTCCACGGATTACGAGCAGTACGTC. Translating gives CAISESTDYEQYV.

The chain recombines TRBV7-9 with TRBJ1-2, with D possibly being TRBD1 (5 bases). The CDR3 length is 14 residues. Germline loops: CDR1 SEHNR, CDR2 FQNEAQ (reference sequence). The V and J ends lost 8 bases and 4 bases respectively, with 17 bases between them. CDR3 protein: CASGGFGTGYGYTF. The CDR3 region has the DNA TGTGCCAGCGGAGGGTTTGGGACTGGCTATGGCTACACCTTC.

In this sample, this clonotype turned up many times. The chain is built from TRBV6-4 and TRBJ2-2, with TRBD2 identical over 10 bases. V lost 3 bases, J lost 4 bases, and 2 bases stayed unmatched. Germline CDR1 reads MRHNA; CDR2 reads SNTAGT. The CDR3 extends over 15 amino acids. The CDR3 coding sequence is TGTGCCAGCAGTGAAAGCGGGGGGGCCACCGGGGAGCTGTTTTTT. It specifies CASSESGGATGELFF.

The CDR3 here is CASSYGQGVPYNEQFF. CDR3 sequence (DNA): TGTGCCAGCAGTTATGGACAGGGCGTCCCATACAATGAGCAGTTCTTC. The V and J genes are TRBV12-3 or TRBV12-4 and TRBJ2-1, with 8 bases that match TRBD1. The V gene end was trimmed by 4 bases and the J gene end by 4 bases; junction bases not matched to a gene: 9. The length of the CDR3 is 16 residues.

This clonotype was recorded many times. This sequence joins TRBV4-2 and TRBJ2-2; TRBD1 agrees at 8 bases. V shed 3 bases and J 6 bases; nucleotides not matched to a gene: 6. CDR3 size: 15 residues. Germline lookup yields CDR1 LGHNA and CDR2 YNFKEQ. The CDR3 reads CASSQETGEPGELFF. CDR3 bases: TGTGCCAGCAGCCAGGAGACAGGGGAGCCCGGGGAGCTGTTTTTT.

This chain joins TRBV4-1 and TRBJ2-7, with 9 bases that match TRBD2. J lost 2 bases, V lost 0 bases, and 8 bases had no gene match. Germline CDR1 MGHRA, CDR2 YSYEKL. The CDR3 covers 17 residues. The CDR3 is CASSQEWIAGAAYEQYV. The CDR3 bases are TGCGCCAGCAGCCAAGAGTGGATAGCGGGGGCCGCCTACGAGCAGTACGTC.

In regard to this clonotype: At one boundary the junction diverges from the germline segment, which might be a read error. The chain employs TRBV20-1 and TRBJ1-2; 7 positions agree with TRBD1. CDR3 size: 11 residues. Germline CDR1 DFQATT, CDR2 SNEGSKA (reference sequence). CDR3 residues: CSARGGGSATF. CDR3 bases: TGCAGTGCTAGAGGAGGGGGCAGCGCGACTTTC.

At least ten counts were recorded for this clonotype. The V call is TRBV20-1, the J call TRBJ1-2, with no clear D. CDR3 length: 14 residues. Germline V CDR1 and CDR2: DFQATT, SNEGSKA (reference sequence). Trimming left V 5 bases short and J 3 bases short, with 16 bases between. The CDR3 loop is CSAWTSADDYGYTF. The CDR3 DNA sequence: TGCAGTGCTTGGACCTCGGCCGATGACTATGGCTACACCTTC.

The chain couples TRBV5-1 to TRBJ1-2; D might be TRBD1 (6 bases). V was shortened by 4 bases and J by 2 bases, with 9 bases between the two germline ends. The CDR3 extends over 13 amino acids. CDR1 is SGHRS and CDR2 is YFSETQ in the germline V gene. The CDR3 loop reads CASSKGGNYGYTF. CDR3 sequence (DNA): TGCGCCAGCAGCAAGGGGGGGAACTATGGCTACACCTTC. The variable domain in full, completed from reference TRBV5-1 and TRBJ1-2, reads KAGVTQTPRYLIKTRGQQVTLSCSPISGHRSVSWYQQTPGQGLQFLFEYFSETQRNKGNFPGRFSGRQFSNSRSEMNVSTLELGDSALYLCASSKGGNYGYTFGSGTRLTVV.

This clonotype was picked up many times. The chain employs TRBV5-6 and TRBJ1-2; possibly TRBD1 for D (6 bases). V gave up 2 bases and J gave up 9 bases, with 14 bases separating them. Germline V lookup: CDR1 SGHDT, CDR2 YYEEEE. There are 13 residues in the CDR3. The CDR3 coding sequence is TGTGCCAGCAGCTTACACAGGGCAAGAAGCTACACCTTC. This gives the protein CASSLHRARSYTF.

This clonotype was seen more than once but under ten times. The chain joins TRBV4-1 to TRBJ2-7, with 8 bases lining up with TRBD1. Germline V gene sequence: CDR1 MGHRA, CDR2 YSYEKL. V shed 0 bases and J 6 bases; nucleotides not matched to a gene: 7. The CDR3 sequence is 15 residues long. The DNA for the CDR3 is TGCGCCAGCAGCCAAGAGATGACAGGGGCACGCGAGCAGTACGTC. The encoded protein is CASSQEMTGAREQYV.

This clonotype was seen a handful of times. The chain is built from TRBV19 and TRBJ2-3, with a possible D match to TRBD2 (6 bases). Germline CDR1 reads LNHDA; CDR2 reads SQIVND (reference sequence). The V and J ends lost 4 bases and 2 bases respectively, with 16 bases between them. The CDR3 loop spans 16 amino acids. CDR3 sequence reads: CASSTGRGVYTDTQYF. CDR3 sequence (DNA): TGTGCCAGTAGTACCGGGCGGGGAGTTTACACAGATACGCAGTATTTT.